The 32 T cell receptor beta chains below all came from one sample that was sequenced in a study of long-term antiretroviral therapy in people with HIV. At survey level, the immunoSEQ assay was run in its v3.0 version. Measured with immunoSEQ multiplex PCR; TCRdb has only the in-frame clones, and not every one. Of over 35,000 clones detected, 80% to 85% appear once; the ten largest clones hold about 5.2%. The material was unsorted PBMCs, obtained 1.5 years after starting antiretroviral therapy. The receptors were gathered from a man aged 18 to 35 with HIV.

The chain uses TRBV18 and TRBJ1-2, with 8 positions matching TRBD1. The ends lost 2 bases at V and 8 bases at J; junction bases unmatched: 13. The CDR3 has 16 residues. In germline, CDR1 is KGHSH, CDR2 LQKENI. CDR3 sequence (DNA): TGTGCCAGCTCACCAAGGTTGGGACAGGAATTAGGGGGCTACACCTTC. Its translation: CASSPRLGQELGGYTF.

The chain carries TRBV28 and TRBJ1-3; 8 bases align to TRBD1. The CDR3 length is 14 residues. Germline CDR1 MDHEN, CDR2 SYDVKM. Trimming cost V 7 bases and J 2 bases; bases outside gene matches: 4. The CDR3 bases are TGTGCCAGCACCCCCAGGGGGCCTGGAAACACCATATATTTT. Encoded protein: CASTPRGPGNTIYF.

The genes are TRBV10-3 and TRBJ2-3, with 8 positions matching TRBD2. Germline V gives CDR1 ENHRY, CDR2 SYGVKD. V trimming: 5 bases; J trimming: 1 base; junction bases outside the gene matches: 2. CDR3 size: 14 residues. The CDR3 here is CAISLAGRTDTQYF. The CDR3 region has the DNA TGTGCCATCAGTCTAGCGGGTCGCACAGATACGCAGTATTTT.

The rearrangement joins TRBV6-1 to TRBJ1-2; D may be TRBD1 (5 bases). V lost 5 bases to trimming and J lost 6 bases, with 10 bases between them. CDR1 MNHNS and CDR2 SASEGT come from the germline V gene. The CDR3 loop spans 12 amino acids. CDR3 sequence: CASSTGVHGYTF. CDR3 coding DNA: TGTGCCAGCAGTACGGGGGTCCATGGCTACACCTTC.

This clone was detected only a few times. This chain uses TRBV19 with TRBJ2-1, with 9 bases aligning to TRBD2. Germline V gives CDR1 LNHDA, CDR2 SQIVND (reference sequence). The CDR3 covers 17 residues. The V gene end was trimmed by 1 base and the J gene end by 3 bases; junction bases not matched to a gene: 7. The CDR3 DNA follows: TGTGCCAGTAGTATAGCGGGGCTAGCGGGGTACTACAATGAGCAGTTCTTC. Translating it yields CASSIAGLAGYYNEQFF.

This clone was seen a handful of times. The rearrangement links TRBV28 to TRBJ1-3; tentatively, D is TRBD1 (5 bases). CDR1 and CDR2 (germline): MDHEN, SYDVKM. This CDR3 spans 15 amino acids. V dropped 5 bases and J dropped 0 bases, with 11 bases sitting between them. The CDR3 DNA sequence: TGTGCCAGCAGTACCCCAGGGTTCTCTGGAAACACCATATATTTT. As protein: CASSTPGFSGNTIYF. Complete variable domain (other parts from reference TRBV28 and TRBJ1-3): DVKVTQSSRYLVKRTGEKVFLECVQDMDHENMFWYRQDPGLGLRLIYFSYDVKMKEKGDIPEGYSVSREKKERFSLILESASTNQTSMYLCASSTPGFSGNTIYFGEGSWLTVV.

This clone has only a few counts. The chain joins TRBV7-6 to TRBJ2-1; 9 positions agree with TRBD2. Losses at the gene ends were 4 bases for V and 9 bases for J; bases not matched to a gene: 13. Per the germline V gene, CDR1 is SGHVS and CDR2 is FNYEAQ. The CDR3 has 16 residues. In DNA, the CDR3 is TGTGCCAGCAGCTCCCGACCGGGACTAGCTGTTACTGAGCAGTTCTTC. Its translation: CASSSRPGLAVTEQFF.

The rearrangement joins TRBV5-1 to TRBJ1-3; D unresolved. Germline V lookup: CDR1 SGHRS, CDR2 YFSETQ. The germline V and J ends were trimmed by 4 bases and 0 bases, with 17 bases remaining between them. The CDR3 contains 17 residues. CDR3 in amino acids: CASSLGRSPVSGNTIYF. The CDR3 nucleotides are TGCGCCAGCAGCCTGGGTAGGTCCCCCGTCTCTGGAAACACCATATATTTT.

The rearrangement links TRBV2 to TRBJ2-7; D call uncertain. The CDR3 covers 11 residues. Trimming removed 6 bases at V and 2 bases at J, with 5 bases between. Per germline, CDR1 SNHLY and CDR2 FYNNEI. This chain's CDR3 is CASRATYEQYF. The CDR3 DNA follows: TGTGCCAGCAGGGCGACCTACGAGCAGTACTTC.

The genes are TRBV4-3 and TRBJ2-1; 10 nucleotides align to TRBD2. The CDR3 is 21 amino acids. V shed 1 base and J 2 bases; nucleotides not matched to a gene: 17. The germline CDR1 and CDR2 sequences are LGHNA and YSLEER. The CDR3 reads CASSQVGWASGSWWTYNEQFF. In DNA form, the CDR3 reads TGCGCCAGCAGCCAAGTAGGATGGGCTAGCGGGAGTTGGTGGACCTACAATGAGCAGTTCTTC.

This chain links TRBV28 with TRBJ1-2; TRBD1 agrees at 10 bases. This CDR3 contains 14 residues. The germline V gene has CDR1 MDHEN and CDR2 SYDVKM. Trimming removed 3 bases from V and 6 bases from J; junction bases left unmatched: 4. CDR3: CASSFPGTGDGYTF. The CDR3 DNA reads as TGTGCCAGCAGTTTCCCCGGGACAGGGGATGGCTACACCTTC.

Only one count was recorded for this clone. The chain is built from TRBV2 and TRBJ2-7; possible D gene TRBD1, 6 bases. Germline V CDR1 and CDR2: SNHLY, FYNNEI. This CDR3 region has 14 residues. The V gene lost 4 bases and the J gene lost 7 bases, with 17 bases spanning the gap. In DNA form, the CDR3 reads TGTGCCAGCAGTGTAAAACAGGGAGCCGGAGAGCAGTACTTC. Its translation: CASSVKQGAGEQYF.

The gene calls are TRBV27 and TRBJ2-7, with D uncertain. This CDR3 region has 14 residues. The germline CDR1 and CDR2 sequences are MNHEY and SMNVEV (reference sequence). V was pared by 8 bases and J by 0 bases, with 14 bases between. CDR3 sequence reads: CASSFFGPSYEQYF. The CDR3 DNA reads TGTGCCAGCTCCTTTTTCGGACCCTCCTACGAGCAGTACTTC.

The chain joins TRBV28 to TRBJ1-1; 8 bases match TRBD1. CDR1 MDHEN and CDR2 SYDVKM come from the germline V gene. The ends lost 5 bases at V and 5 bases at J; junction bases unmatched: 10. CDR3 size: 15 residues. CDR3 coding DNA: TGTGCCAGCAGTACACGGACAGGGTTCGGTACTGAAGCTTTCTTT. Its translation: CASSTRTGFGTEAFF.

This chain uses TRBV2 with TRBJ1-2; TRBD1 is a possible D gene (6 bases). The CDR3 is 12 residues long. Germline lookup yields CDR1 SNHLY and CDR2 FYNNEI. V was trimmed by 10 bases and J by 4 bases, leaving 13 bases between them. The chain's CDR3 is CAKEGDFYGYTF. In nucleotides, the CDR3 is TGTGCCAAAGAGGGGGATTTCTATGGCTACACCTTC.

The chain joins TRBV19 to TRBJ1-1; TRBD1 is a possible D gene (6 bases). CDR1 and CDR2 (germline): LNHDA, SQIVND (reference sequence). The V end lost 6 bases, the J end lost 5 bases, and 10 bases lay between the germline ends. CDR3 length equals 12 residues. In nucleotides, the CDR3 is TGTGCCAGTAGGCCTCAGGGGACTGAAGCTTTCTTT. Translating gives CASRPQGTEAFF.

This clone was detected a few times. The chain uses TRBV7-2 and TRBJ2-7, with 10 positions matching TRBD1. The J segment lost 7 bases and the V segment lost 5 bases, leaving 11 bases of the junction unmatched. The CDR3 runs 15 residues. Germline V gene lookup returns CDR1 SGHTA and CDR2 FQGNSA. The CDR3 DNA sequence: TGTGCCAGCAGCCTAGACGGGACAGGGGTGCGGGAGCAGTACTTC. Its translation is CASSLDGTGVREQYF.

This clone was seen only once. The genes are TRBV29-1 and TRBJ1-1, with D possibly matching TRBD1 (6 bases). CDR1 and CDR2 (germline): SQVTM, ANQGSEA. Trimming took 5 bases from V and 1 from J, leaving 8 bases between them. This CDR3 is built from 12 residues. The CDR3 protein is CSVSTGNTEAFF. CDR3 nucleotide sequence: TGCAGCGTTTCGACAGGGAACACTGAAGCTTTCTTT. Variable domain in full (rest from reference TRBV29-1 and TRBJ1-1): SAVISQKPSRDICQRGTSLTIQCQVDSQVTMMFWYRQQPGQSLTLIATANQGSEATYESGFVIDKFPISRPNLTFSTLTVSNMSPEDSSIYLCSVSTGNTEAFFGQGTRLTVV.

The V call is TRBV6-1, the J call TRBJ1-4; 9 bases fit TRBD1. Trimming took 5 bases from V and 8 from J; bases not matched to a gene: 6. Germline CDR1 MNHNS, CDR2 SASEGT. The CDR3 is 14 amino acids. CDR3 protein: CASSFDRGYEKLFF. CDR3 sequence (DNA): TGTGCCAGCAGTTTTGACAGGGGGTACGAAAAACTGTTTTTT.

V gene TRBV6-4 combines with J gene TRBJ2-2, with unresolved D. From germline, CDR1 is MRHNA and CDR2 SNTAGT. This CDR3 spans 14 amino acids. V was trimmed by 6 bases and J by 4 bases, leaving 12 bases between them. The CDR3 sequence is CASRTFSRTGELFF. The CDR3 region has the DNA TGTGCCAGCAGGACTTTCTCTCGCACCGGGGAGCTGTTTTTT.

The chain uses TRBV7-9 and TRBJ2-3; D is unclear. The CDR3 sequence is 12 residues long. The V gene lost 11 bases and the J gene lost 4 bases, with 13 bases spanning the gap. Germline-derived CDR1 and CDR2 are SEHNR and FQNEAQ (reference sequence). This CDR3 is CAGSRVPDTQYF. Written as DNA, the CDR3 is TGTGCCGGATCCCGGGTCCCAGATACGCAGTATTTT.

V gene TRBV4-1 combines with J gene TRBJ2-7; 11 nucleotides align to TRBD2. The CDR3 sequence is 14 residues long. Germline-derived CDR1 and CDR2 are MGHRA and YSYEKL. V trimming: 6 bases; J trimming: 6 bases; junction bases outside the gene matches: 7. The CDR3 DNA reads as TGCGCCAGCAGTTTAGCGGGAGGGCCTGGCGAGCAGTACTTC. This encodes CASSLAGGPGEQYF.

V is TRBV5-8 and J is TRBJ2-2; TRBD1 or TRBD2 may be the D gene (5 bases each). Trimming left V 2 bases short and J 3 bases short, with 11 bases between. The CDR3 runs to 15 residues. The V gene's germline CDR1 is SGHTS and CDR2 YDEGEE. Here the CDR3 DNA reads TGTGCCAGCAGCTTCCCGGGACGAGACACCGGGGAGCTGTTTTTT. This encodes CASSFPGRDTGELFF.

The chain is built from TRBV28 and TRBJ2-7; 15 bases line up with TRBD2. The CDR3 spans 16 residues. Germline lookup yields CDR1 MDHEN and CDR2 SYDVKM. The ends lost 3 bases at V and 4 bases at J; junction bases unmatched: 4. The CDR3 spells CASSFAGLAGGYEQYF. Written as DNA, the CDR3 is TGTGCCAGCAGTTTCGCCGGACTAGCGGGAGGGTACGAGCAGTACTTC.

This clone was observed a handful of times. V is TRBV21-1 and J is TRBJ2-7; the D call of TRBD1 is as the table states it, not checked on the DNA. TRBV21-1 is listed as a pseudogene. The CDR3 extends over 13 amino acids. This chain's CDR3 is CASSNFHSYEQYF. DNA for the CDR3: TGTGCCAGCAGCAATTTCCACTCCTACGAGCAGTACTTC.

This clone was detected only once. This rearrangement joins TRBV5-1 to TRBJ2-5; no clear D. In germline, CDR1 is SGHRS, CDR2 YFSETQ. The CDR3 length is 14 residues. The V and J ends lost 2 bases and 1 base respectively, with 9 bases between them. CDR3 residues: CASSFGGIQETQYF. The CDR3 region has the DNA TGCGCCAGCAGCTTCGGTGGGATCCAAGAGACCCAGTACTTC.

The CDR3 DNA reads TGTGCCAGCAGCTTAGCCCGGGGCTCCGACTATGGCTACACCTTC. This encodes CASSLARGSDYGYTF. The rearrangement joins TRBV7-9 to TRBJ1-2; possibly TRBD1 for D (5 bases). V shed 0 bases and J shed 3 bases, with 11 bases lying between them. CDR1 is SEHNR, CDR2 FQNEAQ, per germline (reference sequence). This CDR3 has 15 residues.

The V gene is TRBV11-2, the J gene TRBJ2-3; TRBD2 matches at 7 bases. The CDR3 consists of 15 residues. V was clipped by 6 bases and J by 0 bases; unmatched bases: 6. CDR1 is SGHAT and CDR2 is FQNNGV in the germline V gene. The CDR3 region has the DNA TGTGCCAGCAGACCACCGGGACTAAGCACAGATACGCAGTATTTT. This translates into CASRPPGLSTDTQYF.

The CDR3: CASSASNEQFF. As DNA, the CDR3 is TGTGCCAGCAGCGCCTCCAATGAGCAGTTCTTC. The chain combines TRBV9 with TRBJ2-1; no reliable D call. V shed 3 bases and J shed 6 bases, with 4 bases lying between them. The germline CDR1 and CDR2 sequences are SGDLS and YYNGEE. CDR3 length: 11 residues.

The chain carries TRBV28 and TRBJ1-5; D is perhaps TRBD1 (6 bases). Trimming cost V 3 bases and J 0 bases, with 9 bases left between them. There are 15 residues in the CDR3. CDR1 and CDR2 (germline): MDHEN, SYDVKM. In DNA form, the CDR3 reads TGTGCCAGCAGTTTCCGGGACACTAGCAATCAGCCCCAGCATTTT. Translation: CASSFRDTSNQPQHF.

J is TRBJ2-1 and V is TRBV14; 14 bases map to TRBD2. The CDR3 covers 17 residues. The V and J ends lost 0 bases and 10 bases, in that order; junction bases with no gene match: 8. CDR1 SGHDN and CDR2 FVKESK come from the germline V gene. The CDR3 DNA reads TGTGCCAGCAGCCAAGAAGGCTGGAGGACTAGCGGGAGGGAGCAGTTCTTC. Translation: CASSQEGWRTSGREQFF.

The chain carries TRBV7-9 and TRBJ1-1; 8 bases align to TRBD1. This CDR3 comprises 16 residues. The ends lost 5 bases at V and 2 bases at J; junction bases unmatched: 10. Germline CDR1 SEHNR, CDR2 FQNEAQ (reference sequence). CDR3 nucleotides: TGTGCCAGCAGCCTTACTCCGGACAGGGATAACACTGAAGCTTTCTTT. Its protein is CASSLTPDRDNTEAFF.